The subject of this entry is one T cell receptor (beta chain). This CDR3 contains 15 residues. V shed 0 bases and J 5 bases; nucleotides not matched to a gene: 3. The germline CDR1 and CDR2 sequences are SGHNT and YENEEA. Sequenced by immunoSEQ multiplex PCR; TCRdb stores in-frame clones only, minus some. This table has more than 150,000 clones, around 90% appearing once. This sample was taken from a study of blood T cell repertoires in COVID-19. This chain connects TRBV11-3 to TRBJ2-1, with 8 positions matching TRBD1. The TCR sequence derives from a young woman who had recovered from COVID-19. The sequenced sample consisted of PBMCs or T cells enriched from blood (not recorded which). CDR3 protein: CASSLEAGGNNEQFF. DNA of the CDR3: TGTGCCAGCAGCTTAGAGGCAGGGGGCAACAATGAGCAGTTCTTC. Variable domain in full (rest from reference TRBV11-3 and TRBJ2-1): EAGVVQSPRYKIIEKKQPVAFWCNPISGHNTLYWYLQNLGQGPELLIRYENEEAVDDSQLPKDRFSAERLKGVDSTLKIQPAELGDSAVYLCASSLEAGGNNEQFFGPGTRLTVL.